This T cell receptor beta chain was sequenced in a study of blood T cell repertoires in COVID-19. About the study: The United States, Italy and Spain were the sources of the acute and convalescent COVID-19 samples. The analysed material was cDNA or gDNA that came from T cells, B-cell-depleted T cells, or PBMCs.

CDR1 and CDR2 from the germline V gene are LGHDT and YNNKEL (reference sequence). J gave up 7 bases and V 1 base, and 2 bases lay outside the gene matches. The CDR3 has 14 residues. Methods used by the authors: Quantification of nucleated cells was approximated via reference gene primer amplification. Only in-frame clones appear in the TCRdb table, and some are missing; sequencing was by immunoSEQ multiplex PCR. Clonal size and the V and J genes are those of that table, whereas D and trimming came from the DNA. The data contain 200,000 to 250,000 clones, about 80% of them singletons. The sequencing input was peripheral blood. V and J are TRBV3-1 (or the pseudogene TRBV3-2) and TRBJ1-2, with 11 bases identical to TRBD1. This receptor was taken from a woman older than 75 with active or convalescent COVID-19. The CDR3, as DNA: TGTGCCAGCAGCCAAGGCGGACAGGGGGCTGGCTACACCTTC. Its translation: CASSQGGQGAGYTF.